This T cell receptor beta chain came from a study of cytomegalovirus exposure and HLA in healthy donors. Regarding the study as a whole: Some TCR beta chains (over 150 of them) were listed as cytomegalovirus-associated. In a later analysis, TCR beta V- and J-gene trimming was associated with a missense DCLRE1C variant. A later analysis found common viral pathogens apparently linked to several of the most significant clusters.

Comment on this clone: What it recognizes is unknown.

PCR employed 60 Vbeta and 13 Jbeta primers. TCRdb's table, derived via immunoSEQ multiplex PCR, lists solely in-frame clones and lacks some. The data contain over 95,000 clones, 67% of them singletons. The length of the CDR3 is 15 residues. The germline V gene has CDR1 SGHVS and CDR2 FNYEAQ. The V and J ends lost 3 bases and 2 bases, in that order; junction bases with no gene match: 4. The sample was PBMCs. The genes are TRBV7-6 and TRBJ2-3; 8 nucleotides align to TRBD1. The sequence derives from a man between 18 and 35 years old in good health and CMV-seropositive. The DNA for the CDR3 is TGTGCCAGCAGCTTTCAGGGGGCTGCCACAGATACGCAGTATTTT. Translated, it gives CASSFQGAATDTQYF.